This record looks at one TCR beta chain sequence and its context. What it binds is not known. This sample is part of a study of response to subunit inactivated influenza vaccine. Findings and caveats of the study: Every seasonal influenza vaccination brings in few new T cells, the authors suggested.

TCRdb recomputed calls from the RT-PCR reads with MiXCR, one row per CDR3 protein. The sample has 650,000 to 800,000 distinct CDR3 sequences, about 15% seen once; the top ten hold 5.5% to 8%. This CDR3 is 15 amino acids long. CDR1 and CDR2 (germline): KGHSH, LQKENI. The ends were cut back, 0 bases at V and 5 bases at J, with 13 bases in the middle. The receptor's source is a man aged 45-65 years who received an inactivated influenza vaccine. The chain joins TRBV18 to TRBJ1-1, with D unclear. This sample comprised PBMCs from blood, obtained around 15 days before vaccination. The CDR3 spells CASSPPTPGKTEAFF. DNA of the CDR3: TGTGCCAGCTCACCACCTACACCGGGGAAAACTGAAGCTTTCTTT. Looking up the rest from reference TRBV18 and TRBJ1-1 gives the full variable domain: NAGVMQNPRHLVRRRGQEARLRCSPMKGHSHVYWYRQLPEEGLKFMVYLQKENIIDESGMPKERFSAEFPKEGPSILRIQQVVRGDSAAYFCASSPPTPGKTEAFFGQGTRLTVV.